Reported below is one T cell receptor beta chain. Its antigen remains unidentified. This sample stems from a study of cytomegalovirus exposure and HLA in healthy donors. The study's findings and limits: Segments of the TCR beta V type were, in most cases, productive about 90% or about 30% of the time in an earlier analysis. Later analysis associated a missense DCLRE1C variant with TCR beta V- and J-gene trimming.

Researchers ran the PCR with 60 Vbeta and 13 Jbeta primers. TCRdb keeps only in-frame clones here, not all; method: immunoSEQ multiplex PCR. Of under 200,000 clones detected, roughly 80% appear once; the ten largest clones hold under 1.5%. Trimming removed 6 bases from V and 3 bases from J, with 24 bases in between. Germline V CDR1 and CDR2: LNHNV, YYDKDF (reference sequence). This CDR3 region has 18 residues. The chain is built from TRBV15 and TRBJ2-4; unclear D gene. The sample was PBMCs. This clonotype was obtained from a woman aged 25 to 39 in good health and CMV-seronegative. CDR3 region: CATSISPAASLGKNIQYF. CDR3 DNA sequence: TGTGCCACCAGTATAAGCCCAGCCGCTAGTCTAGGCAAAAACATTCAGTACTTC.